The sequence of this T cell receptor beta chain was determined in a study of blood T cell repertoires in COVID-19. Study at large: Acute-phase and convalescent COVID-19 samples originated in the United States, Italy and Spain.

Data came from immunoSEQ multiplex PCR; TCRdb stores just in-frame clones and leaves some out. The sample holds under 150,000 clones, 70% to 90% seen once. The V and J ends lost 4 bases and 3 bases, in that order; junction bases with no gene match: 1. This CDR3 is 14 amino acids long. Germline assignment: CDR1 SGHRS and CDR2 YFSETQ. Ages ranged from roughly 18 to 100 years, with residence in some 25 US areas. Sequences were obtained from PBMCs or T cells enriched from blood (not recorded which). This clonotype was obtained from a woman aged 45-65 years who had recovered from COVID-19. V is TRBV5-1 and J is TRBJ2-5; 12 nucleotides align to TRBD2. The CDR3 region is CASSRTSGEETQYF. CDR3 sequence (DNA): TGCGCCAGCAGCAGGACTAGCGGGGAAGAGACCCAGTACTTC.